This T cell receptor beta chain was sequenced in a study of blood T cell repertoires in COVID-19. Study overall: Acute-phase and convalescent COVID-19 samples originated in the United States, Italy and Spain. Sample material is recorded as cDNA or gDNA derived from T cells, B-cell-depleted T cells, or PBMCs.

Germline V lookup: CDR1 SGHRS, CDR2 YFSETQ. V was clipped by 5 bases and J by 8 bases, with 13 bases between them. This CDR3 spans 12 amino acids. Enrollees, about 18 to 95 years old, lived in roughly 24 US areas. Membership in each cohort depended on participant-reported clinical history. Generated by immunoSEQ multiplex PCR, the TCRdb table keeps only in-frame clones and is missing some. The sample contains 320,000 or so clones, 89% of which appear only once. The chain links TRBV5-1 to TRBJ2-5, with D perhaps TRBD2 (5 bases). The TCR sequence derives from a man aged 55 to 70 who had recovered from COVID-19. Specimen: PBMCs or T cells enriched from blood (not recorded which). The CDR3 loop is CASREREGTQYF. The CDR3 DNA reads as TGCGCCAGCAGGGAGCGAGAGGGTACCCAGTACTTC.